The subject of this entry is one TCR beta chain. The antigen remains undetermined. The sample belongs to a study of human T cells and chemical hapten exposure. Study as a whole: Variation in per-sample TCR yields came mainly from small pooled library volume differences. General study points: PT1 expanded TCR numbers rose with patch test score.

The CDR3 contains 15 residues. V was pared by 0 bases and J by 0 bases, with 1 base of the junction left unmatched. The germline gives CDR1 PRHDT, CDR2 FYEKMQ (reference sequence). The time point here: patch test 1, 2 weeks after DPC sensitization. This sample's treatment: therapeutic diphenylcyclopropenone sensitization with weekly scalp DPC. Unfractionated whole blood yielded total RNA. Study processing details: Samples contained a median of roughly 93,000 TCRs, with a range of roughly 23,224 to 700,000. TCRdb used MiXCR to reprocess the RACE reads, holding one entry per CDR3 protein. For this entry, the V and J calls and clone size follow TCRdb and not the study's own pipeline. The table records about 340,000 distinct CDR3 sequences, approximately 6.3% of them present only once.

Sequences were derived from whole blood, sampled in connection with sensitization to the hapten diphenylcyclopropenone (DPC). The receptor was derived from a woman under 30 with alopecia areata. Some clones in this sample may be carry-over from other donors' samples. The V and J genes are TRBV13 and TRBJ2-7; the match to TRBD1 covers 8 bases. The DNA of the CDR3 is TGTGCCAGCAGCTTAGGGGGACAGGTCTCCTACGAGCAGTACTTC. Translated: CASSLGGQVSYEQYF.